The clone carrying this T cell receptor (beta chain) was found a few times. Arm-PCR of CDR3 regions and iRepertoire HTBI primers were the basis on which TCR beta libraries were built. TCRdb used MiXCR to reprocess the multiplex PCR reads, holding one entry per CDR3 protein. The table has over 500,000 distinct CDR3 sequences, around 15% seen once. These data belong to a study of regulatory T cells in long-lasting Graves disease. Across the study: The study enrolled newly diagnosed Graves' patients on antithyroid drugs under 3 months.

Time point noted: newly diagnosed GD, antithyroid drugs for less than 3 months. From RNA extracted from PBMCs, the TCR library was made. This sample was also put to use in a study of T cells in Graves' hyperthyroidism and ophthalmopathy.

The sequence came from a woman between 25 and 40 years old with Graves disease. Specimen: peripheral blood mononuclear cells (PBMCs), collected at new diagnosis, from a patient treated with antithyroid drugs.

In DNA, the CDR3 is TGTGCCAGCAGCTTCGTGGGATCCAATGAGCAGTTCTTC. Amino acid sequence: CASSFVGSNEQFF. This rearrangement joins TRBV5-4 to TRBJ2-1, with D hard to call. CDR1 is SGHNT, CDR2 YYREEE, per germline (reference sequence). V shed 2 bases and J shed 6 bases, with 9 bases lying between them. The CDR3 is 13 residues long.